This T cell receptor beta chain was profiled in a study of CD8 T cell repertoires and HIV-1 epitope variants. Study in general: Tested: three Gag epitope families, Nef HW9 and YT9. IL-2, IL-7 and IL-15 were added on days 3 and 7 of roughly ten-day cultures.

Profiled with immunoSEQ multiplex PCR; TCRdb holds only in-frame clones, not every one. The sample gives nearly 5,500 clones, 66% of which show up once; roughly 36% is in the top ten. This clone was counted between two and nine times. Its specificity is not known. CDR1 and CDR2 from the germline V gene are MDHEN and SYDVKM. This CDR3 is 14 amino acids long. The V gene lost 2 bases and the J gene lost 6 bases, with 11 bases spanning the gap. Study findings and constraints: No clonotypes responded to the TAALDMSHF plasma variant; roughly 5 recognized KF9, one HW9.

Sequenced: cultured CD8+ T cells derived from PBMCs. This sequence was found in a male donor with HIV. The V call is TRBV28, the J call TRBJ1-5; D gene ambiguous. CDR3 amino acids: CASSLESGIQPQHF. Here the CDR3 DNA reads TGTGCCAGCAGTTTAGAAAGTGGGATTCAGCCCCAGCATTTT.